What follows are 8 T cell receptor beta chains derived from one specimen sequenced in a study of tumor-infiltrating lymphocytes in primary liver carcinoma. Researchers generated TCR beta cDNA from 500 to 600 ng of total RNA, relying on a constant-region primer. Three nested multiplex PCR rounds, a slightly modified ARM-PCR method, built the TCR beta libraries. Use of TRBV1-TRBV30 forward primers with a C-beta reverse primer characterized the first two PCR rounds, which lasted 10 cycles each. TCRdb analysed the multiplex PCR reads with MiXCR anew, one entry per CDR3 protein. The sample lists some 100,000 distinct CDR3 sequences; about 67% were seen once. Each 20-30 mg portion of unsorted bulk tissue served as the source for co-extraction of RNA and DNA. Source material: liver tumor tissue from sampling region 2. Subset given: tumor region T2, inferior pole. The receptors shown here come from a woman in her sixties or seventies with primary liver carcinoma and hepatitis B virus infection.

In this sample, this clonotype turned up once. The CDR3 loop reads CASSRWTGGNQPQHF. CDR3 in DNA: TGCGCCAGCAGTCGCTGGACAGGGGGCAATCAGCCCCAGCATTTT. V usage is TRBV4-1 and J usage is TRBJ1-5; 9 bases fit TRBD1. Germline loops: CDR1 MGHRA, CDR2 YSYEKL. The CDR3 is 15 residues long. Germline trimming cut 6 bases from V and 2 bases from J; bases unmatched to any gene: 5.

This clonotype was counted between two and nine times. CDR3 sequence (DNA): TGTGCCAGCAGCCGCGGTTACGGGTGGGAGAGAGTCTACAATGAGCAGTTCTTC. This encodes CASSRGYGWERVYNEQFF. V is TRBV14 and J is TRBJ2-1; D possibly corresponds to TRBD2 (5 bases). Trimming left V 4 bases short and J 3 bases short, with 22 bases between. This CDR3 spans 18 amino acids. CDR1 and CDR2 (germline): SGHDN, FVKESK.

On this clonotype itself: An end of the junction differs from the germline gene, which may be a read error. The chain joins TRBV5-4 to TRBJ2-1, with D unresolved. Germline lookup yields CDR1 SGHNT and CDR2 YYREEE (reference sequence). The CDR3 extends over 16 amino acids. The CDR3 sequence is CASSLSVSGSYNERFF. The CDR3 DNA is TGTGCCAGCAGCTTGAGTGTCTCGGGCTCCTACAATGAGCGGTTCTTC.

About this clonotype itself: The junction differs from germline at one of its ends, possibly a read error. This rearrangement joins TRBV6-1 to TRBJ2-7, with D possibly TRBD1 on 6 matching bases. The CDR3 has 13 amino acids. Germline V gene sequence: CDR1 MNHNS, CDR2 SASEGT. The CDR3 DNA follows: TGTACCAGCAGCGAAACAGGGAGTTGGGAGCAGTACTTC. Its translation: CTSSETGSWEQYF.

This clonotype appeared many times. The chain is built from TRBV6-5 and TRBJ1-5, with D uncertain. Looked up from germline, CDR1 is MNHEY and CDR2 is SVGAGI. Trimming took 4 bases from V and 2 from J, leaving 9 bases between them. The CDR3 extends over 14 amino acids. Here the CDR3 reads CASSSRGGNQPQHF. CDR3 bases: TGTGCCAGCAGTTCCCGGGGAGGCAATCAGCCCCAGCATTTT.

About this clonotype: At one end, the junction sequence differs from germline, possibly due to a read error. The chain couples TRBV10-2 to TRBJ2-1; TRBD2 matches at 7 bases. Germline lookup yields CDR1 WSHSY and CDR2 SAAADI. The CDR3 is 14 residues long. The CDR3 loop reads CASQGRELSNEQFF. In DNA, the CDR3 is TGCGCCAGCCAAGGGCGGGAGTTGTCAAATGAGCAGTTCTTT.

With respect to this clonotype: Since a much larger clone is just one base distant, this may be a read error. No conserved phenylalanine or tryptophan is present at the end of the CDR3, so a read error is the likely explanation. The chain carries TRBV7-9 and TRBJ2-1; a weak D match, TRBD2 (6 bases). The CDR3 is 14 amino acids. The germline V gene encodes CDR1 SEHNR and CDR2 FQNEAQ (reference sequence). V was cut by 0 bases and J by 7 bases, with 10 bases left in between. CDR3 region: CASSLAGGVNEQFL. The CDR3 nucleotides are TGTGCCAGCAGCTTAGCGGGAGGAGTTAATGAGCAGTTCTTA.

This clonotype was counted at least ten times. DNA of the CDR3: TGTGCCAGCAGTTACGGCCCCCAAGAGACCCAGTACTTC. This gives the protein CASSYGPQETQYF. The rearrangement uses TRBV6-5 and TRBJ2-5; D not resolved. V was cut by 2 bases and J by 1 base, with 5 bases left in between. In germline, CDR1 is MNHEY, CDR2 SVGAGI. This CDR3 spans 13 amino acids.